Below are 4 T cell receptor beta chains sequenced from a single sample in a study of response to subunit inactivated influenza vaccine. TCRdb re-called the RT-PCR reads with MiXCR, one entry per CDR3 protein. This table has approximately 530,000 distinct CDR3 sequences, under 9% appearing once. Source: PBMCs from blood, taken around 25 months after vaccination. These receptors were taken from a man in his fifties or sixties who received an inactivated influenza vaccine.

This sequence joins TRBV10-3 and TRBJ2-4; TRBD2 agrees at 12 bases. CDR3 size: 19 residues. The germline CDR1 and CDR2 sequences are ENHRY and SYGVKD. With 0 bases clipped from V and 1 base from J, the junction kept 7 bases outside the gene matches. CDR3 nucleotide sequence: TGTGCCATCAGTGAGTCGACTAGCGGGAGCCGTTTGGCCAAAAACATTCAGTACTTC. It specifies CAISESTSGSRLAKNIQYF.

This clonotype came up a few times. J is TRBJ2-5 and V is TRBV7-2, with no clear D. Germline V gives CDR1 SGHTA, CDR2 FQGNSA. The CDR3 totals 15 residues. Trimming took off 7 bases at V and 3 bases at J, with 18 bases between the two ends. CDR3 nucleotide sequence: TGTGCCAGCACGACAAGGCTGGCCTCAAAAGAGACCCAGTACTTC. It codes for CASTTRLASKETQYF.

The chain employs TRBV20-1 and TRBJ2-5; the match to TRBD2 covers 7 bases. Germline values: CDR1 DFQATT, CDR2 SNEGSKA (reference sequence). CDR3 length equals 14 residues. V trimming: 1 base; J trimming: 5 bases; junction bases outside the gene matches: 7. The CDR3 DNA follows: TGCAGTGCTAGAGTCGGGGGGTTCGGGGAGACCCAGTACTTC. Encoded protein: CSARVGGFGETQYF.

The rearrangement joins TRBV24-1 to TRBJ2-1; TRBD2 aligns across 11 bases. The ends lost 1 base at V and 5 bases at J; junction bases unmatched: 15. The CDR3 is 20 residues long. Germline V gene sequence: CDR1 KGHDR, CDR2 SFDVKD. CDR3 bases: TGTGCCACCAGTGATTTTAGGGGCGGTACTAGCGGGAGCCGGGACAATGAGCAGTTCTTC. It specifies CATSDFRGGTSGSRDNEQFF.